This T cell receptor (beta chain) originates from a study of blood T cell repertoires in COVID-19. The wider study: COVID-19 samples, acute and convalescent, were from the United States, Italy and Spain. T cells, B-cell-depleted T cells, or PBMCs supplied cDNA or gDNA.

Followed over time, Seattle patients had been enrolled while infection was active. The CDR3 has 15 amino acids. Authors' processing steps: Researchers report that nucleated cell counts were estimated from reference gene primer amplification. Data came from immunoSEQ multiplex PCR; TCRdb stores just in-frame clones and leaves some out. V and J calls and clone size are those listed in that table; D and trimming were worked out from the DNA. This table holds about 300,000 clones, 89% found once. This chain joins TRBV7-5 and TRBJ1-1; the tabulated D call, TRBD1, remains unverified against the DNA. TRBV7-5 counts as a pseudogene. The receptor comes from a woman aged 25 to 45 with COVID-19, enrolled during active disease. The sample consisted of peripheral blood. The CDR3 region is CVRSLPGHKNTEAFF. The CDR3 DNA sequence: TGTGTCAGAAGCTTACCGGGACACAAGAACACTGAAGCTTTCTTT.